Following are 24 T cell receptor beta chains from one sample sequenced in a study of CD8+ T cells in alopecia areata. Reverse transcription of extracted RNA yielded cDNA, which provided the sequencing template. Some clones are missing from TCRdb's copy, which holds only in-frame ones; the method was immunoSEQ multiplex PCR. In the table there are 130,000 to 150,000 clones, less than 65% of which are singletons. What was sequenced was CD8+ T cells sorted from blood. The receptors derive from a human donor in good health.

The chain uses TRBV4-1 and TRBJ2-7; D gene uncertain. The length of the CDR3 is 15 residues. V shed 0 bases and J shed 0 bases, with 9 bases lying between them. Germline CDR1 is MGHRA and CDR2 is YSYEKL. CDR3: CASSQDMDDSYEQYF. CDR3 DNA: TGCGCCAGCAGCCAAGATATGGACGACTCCTACGAGCAGTACTTC.

The chain carries TRBV25-1 and TRBJ2-2, with TRBD1 identical over 7 bases. CDR1 and CDR2 (germline): MGHDK, SYGVNS. J gave up 1 base and V 3 bases, and 8 bases lay outside the gene matches. This CDR3 comprises 17 residues. CDR3 sequence reads: CASSDPGTALNTGELFF. The CDR3 coding sequence is TGTGCCAGCAGTGATCCTGGGACAGCATTGAACACCGGGGAGCTGTTTTTT.

This chain links TRBV29-1 with TRBJ2-1; D is possibly TRBD1 or TRBD2 (5 bases each). The ends were cut back, 0 bases at V and 4 bases at J, with 13 bases in the middle. The CDR3 contains 15 residues. Germline CDR1 is SQVTM and CDR2 is ANQGSEA. The CDR3 spells CSVEDSRDPYNEQFF. The CDR3 DNA follows: TGCAGCGTTGAAGATAGTAGGGACCCTTACAATGAGCAGTTCTTC.

The chain links TRBV7-2 to TRBJ2-5, with 12 bases matching TRBD2. The V gene's germline CDR1 is SGHTA and CDR2 FQGNSA. This CDR3 is built from 16 residues. J gave up 3 bases and V 4 bases, and 6 bases lay outside the gene matches. The CDR3 sequence is CASSSGLAGPKETQYF. DNA of the CDR3: TGTGCCAGCAGCTCAGGACTAGCGGGGCCTAAAGAGACCCAGTACTTC.

This clone was detected a few times. The CDR3 spells CASSFTSDLTYNEQFF. The DNA of the CDR3 is TGTGCCAGCAGCTTTACTTCGGACTTAACTTACAATGAGCAGTTCTTC. V usage is TRBV7-2 and J usage is TRBJ2-1; possibly TRBD2 for D (5 bases). The germline gives CDR1 SGHTA, CDR2 FQGNSA. V was shortened by 3 bases and J by 4 bases, with 16 bases between the two germline ends. The CDR3 consists of 16 residues.

This clone was observed a handful of times. CDR3 loop: CASSLGGFDEQYF. Here the CDR3 DNA reads TGTGCCAGCAGCTTGGGGGGGTTCGACGAGCAGTACTTC. This chain connects TRBV5-6 to TRBJ2-7; D possibly matches TRBD1 or TRBD2 (5 bases each). V gave up 0 bases and J gave up 5 bases, with 9 bases separating them. Germline values: CDR1 SGHDT, CDR2 YYEEEE. CDR3 length: 13 amino acids. Full variable domain (remainder filled in from reference TRBV5-6 and TRBJ2-7): DAGVTQSPTHLIKTRGQQVTLRCSPKSGHDTVSWYQQALGQGPQFIFQYYEEEERQRGNFPDRFSGHQFPNYSSELNVNALLLGDSALYLCASSLGGFDEQYFGPGTRLTVT.

This chain connects TRBV25-1 to TRBJ2-3; possibly TRBD1 for D (6 bases). From germline, CDR1 is MGHDK and CDR2 SYGVNS. CDR3 length equals 13 residues. Trimming stripped 1 base from V and 6 bases from J, with 8 bases between. The CDR3 DNA reads as TGTGCCAGCAGTGAATTTAGGGGGGATACGCAGTATTTT. It yields the protein CASSEFRGDTQYF.

The chain carries TRBV11-2 and TRBJ1-1, with D possibly TRBD1 on 5 matching bases. The CDR3 extends over 11 amino acids. The V end was cut by 7 bases, the J end by 12 bases, with 15 bases between. Germline V lookup: CDR1 SGHAT, CDR2 FQNNGV. The DNA of the CDR3 is TGTGCCAGCATTAAGCGGGGCGCTTCTTTCTTT. It encodes CASIKRGASFF.

This clone was found a few times. The chain combines TRBV7-9 with TRBJ2-2; the match to TRBD1 covers 8 bases. The ends lost 8 bases at V and 1 base at J; junction bases unmatched: 3. Germline V gives CDR1 SEHNR, CDR2 FQNEAQ (reference sequence). The CDR3 is 14 amino acids. The CDR3 DNA reads as TGTGCCAGCCTGGGACAGGAGAACACCGGGGAGCTGTTTTTT. Amino acids: CASLGQENTGELFF.

The table lists this clone with a few counts. This chain joins TRBV2 and TRBJ2-7, with 8 bases fitting TRBD1. V shed 6 bases, J shed 4 bases, and the junction held 23 bases outside the gene matches. Looked up from germline, CDR1 is SNHLY and CDR2 is FYNNEI. This CDR3 spans 19 amino acids. CDR3 residues: CASSTTKIGRQGSSYEQYF. CDR3 in DNA: TGTGCCAGCAGCACGACGAAAATTGGCCGACAGGGGAGTAGTTACGAGCAGTACTTC. Full variable domain (outside the CDR3, taken from reference TRBV2 and TRBJ2-7): EPEVTQTPSHQVTQMGQEVILRCVPISNHLYFYWYRQILGQKVEFLVSFYNNEISEKSEIFDDQFSVERPDGSNFTLKIRSTKLEDSAMYFCASSTTKIGRQGSSYEQYFGPGTRLTVT.

In DNA form, the CDR3 reads TGTGCCAGCAGTTTACGGGACGGTCCCTACGAGCAGTACTTC. Translation gives CASSLRDGPYEQYF. The rearrangement links TRBV28 to TRBJ2-7, with D perhaps assigned TRBD1 or TRBD2 (5 bases each). The germline V and J ends were trimmed by 2 bases and 2 bases, with 10 bases remaining between them. CDR1 is MDHEN, CDR2 SYDVKM, per germline. This CDR3 is 14 amino acids long.

Only one count was recorded for this clone. The chain recombines TRBV29-1 with TRBJ2-7; D possibly corresponds to TRBD2 (8 bases). Germline V gene lookup returns CDR1 SQVTM and CDR2 ANQGSEA. This CDR3 region has 13 residues. The germline V and J ends were trimmed by 6 bases and 6 bases, with 18 bases remaining between them. For the CDR3, the DNA is TGCAGCGTCCAACGGGAGGGGGCTACCGAGCAGTACTTC. This codes for CSVQREGATEQYF.

There are a few counts of this clone. The chain combines TRBV4-1 with TRBJ2-7; 7 bases line up with TRBD2. CDR3 length equals 15 residues. Germline V CDR1 and CDR2: MGHRA, YSYEKL. J lost 6 bases, V lost 5 bases, and 13 bases had no gene match. CDR3 region: CASSASNGRPGEQYF. In nucleotides, the CDR3 is TGCGCCAGCAGCGCCTCAAACGGGAGGCCTGGCGAGCAGTACTTC.

The chain's CDR3 is CSARGLAGTFF. The CDR3 DNA follows: TGCAGTGCTAGGGGACTAGCGGGAACGTTCTTC. V and J are TRBV20-1 and TRBJ2-1, with 13 bases fitting TRBD2. The CDR3 has 11 residues. V lost 3 bases to trimming and J lost 15 bases; unmatched junction nucleotides: 2. Germline CDR1 is DFQATT and CDR2 is SNEGSKA (reference sequence).

This sequence joins TRBV6-5 and TRBJ1-5; D remains unclear. The germline V and J ends were trimmed by 2 bases and 7 bases, with 9 bases remaining between them. In germline, CDR1 is MNHEY, CDR2 SVGAGI. The CDR3 is 13 residues long. For the CDR3, the DNA is TGTGCCAGCAGTTACAGGGAGGACCAGCCCCAGCATTTT. Protein: CASSYREDQPQHF.

The chain recombines TRBV28 with TRBJ1-1; D possibly corresponds to TRBD1 (5 bases). CDR3 length equals 13 residues. CDR1 is MDHEN, CDR2 SYDVKM, per germline. V was clipped by 6 bases and J by 5 bases, with 13 bases between them. CDR3 sequence reads: CASSPGGGTEAFF. The CDR3 DNA reads as TGTGCCAGCAGCCCGGGGGGAGGTACTGAAGCTTTCTTT. The full variable domain, its missing parts supplied by reference TRBV28 and TRBJ1-1, is DVKVTQSSRYLVKRTGEKVFLECVQDMDHENMFWYRQDPGLGLRLIYFSYDVKMKEKGDIPEGYSVSREKKERFSLILESASTNQTSMYLCASSPGGGTEAFFGQGTRLTVV.

V gene TRBV5-1 combines with J gene TRBJ2-7; 10 nucleotides align to TRBD2. Germline V CDR1 and CDR2: SGHRS, YFSETQ. Trimming cost V 1 base and J 1 base; bases outside gene matches: 2. CDR3 size: 15 residues. CDR3 region: CASSLKAGGSYEQYF. CDR3 nucleotide sequence: TGCGCCAGCAGCTTGAAAGCGGGAGGGTCCTACGAGCAGTACTTC.

The chain couples TRBV4-1 to TRBJ1-1; tentatively, D is TRBD1 (6 bases). Trimming took off 2 bases at V and 4 bases at J, with 8 bases between the two ends. There are 13 residues in the CDR3. CDR1 and CDR2 from the germline V gene are MGHRA and YSYEKL. This CDR3 is CASSQLQGTEAFF. CDR3 DNA sequence: TGCGCCAGCAGCCAATTACAGGGCACTGAAGCTTTCTTT.

This clone was detected a few times. CDR3: CASSLVGSSYNEQFF. In DNA, the CDR3 is TGCGCCAGCAGCTTGGTCGGGAGCTCCTACAATGAGCAGTTCTTC. The chain recombines TRBV5-1 with TRBJ2-1, with D possibly TRBD2 on 6 matching bases. The V gene lost 0 bases and the J gene lost 0 bases, with 7 bases spanning the gap. The V gene's germline CDR1 is SGHRS and CDR2 YFSETQ. This CDR3 spans 15 amino acids. Full variable domain (rest looked up from reference TRBV5-1 and TRBJ2-1): KAGVTQTPRYLIKTRGQQVTLSCSPISGHRSVSWYQQTPGQGLQFLFEYFSETQRNKGNFPGRFSGRQFSNSRSEMNVSTLELGDSALYLCASSLVGSSYNEQFFGPGTRLTVL.

This chain uses TRBV6-5 with TRBJ2-5, with 7 bases aligning to TRBD1. The CDR3 is made up of 15 amino acids. Germline trimming cut 4 bases from V and 2 bases from J; bases unmatched to any gene: 7. The germline gives CDR1 MNHEY, CDR2 SVGAGI. CDR3 sequence reads: CASSSLRDSQETQYF. CDR3 in DNA: TGTGCCAGCAGTTCCCTCCGGGACAGTCAAGAGACCCAGTACTTC.

The CDR3 loop reads CASSYVGPGEAFF. The CDR3 bases are TGTGCCAGCAGTTACGTGGGGCCGGGTGAAGCTTTCTTT. The chain carries TRBV6-5 and TRBJ1-1, with D possibly matching TRBD1 (5 bases). CDR1 is MNHEY, CDR2 SVGAGI, per germline. Trimming cost V 2 bases and J 7 bases, with 11 bases left between them. The CDR3 covers 13 residues.

V and J are TRBV9 and TRBJ2-1, with TRBD2 matching over 8 bases. The CDR3 has 14 residues. Germline V gene data show CDR1 as SGDLS and CDR2 as YYNGEE. V gave up 5 bases and J gave up 13 bases; unmatched junction bases: 14. CDR3 loop: CASSPDAGGSLQFF. The CDR3 DNA follows: TGTGCCAGCAGTCCTGACGCGGGAGGATCATTACAGTTCTTC.

The chain recombines TRBV5-6 with TRBJ2-5; D might be TRBD1 (5 bases). This CDR3 region has 15 residues. V lost 1 base, J lost 1 base, and 11 bases lay in between. Germline CDR1 SGHDT, CDR2 YYEEEE. CDR3 nucleotide sequence: TGTGCCAGCAGCTTGCCGTCTAGGGGCCAAGAGACCCAGTACTTC. It is translated as CASSLPSRGQETQYF.

This sequence joins TRBV5-1 and TRBJ2-7, with a tentative D call TRBD1 (5 bases). The CDR3 is 14 amino acids. V gave up 3 bases and J gave up 2 bases, with 12 bases separating them. Germline assignment: CDR1 SGHRS and CDR2 YFSETQ. Written as DNA, the CDR3 is TGCGCCAGCAGCTGGACATTGGATCCCTACGAGCAGTACTTC. It is translated as CASSWTLDPYEQYF.